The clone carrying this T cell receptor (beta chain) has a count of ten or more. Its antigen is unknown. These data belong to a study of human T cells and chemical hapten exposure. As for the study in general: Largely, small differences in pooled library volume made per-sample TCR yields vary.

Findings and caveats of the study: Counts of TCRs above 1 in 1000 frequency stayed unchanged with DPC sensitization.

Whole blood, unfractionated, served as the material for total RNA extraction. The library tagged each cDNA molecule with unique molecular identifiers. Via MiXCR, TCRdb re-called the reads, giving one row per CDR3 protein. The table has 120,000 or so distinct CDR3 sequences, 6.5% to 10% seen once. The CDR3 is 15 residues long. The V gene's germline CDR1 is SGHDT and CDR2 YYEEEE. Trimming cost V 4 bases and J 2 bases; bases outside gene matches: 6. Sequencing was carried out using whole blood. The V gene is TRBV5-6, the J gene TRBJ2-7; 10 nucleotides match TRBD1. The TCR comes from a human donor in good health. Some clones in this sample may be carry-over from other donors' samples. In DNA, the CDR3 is TGTGCCAGCAGCGCCGGGACAGGGGTCCCCTACGAGCAGTACTTC. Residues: CASSAGTGVPYEQYF.